The T cell receptor (beta chain) under discussion was sequenced for a study of blood T cell repertoires in COVID-19. The wider study: Samples of COVID-19 (acute and convalescent) were obtained from the United States, Italy and Spain.

Clones were read by immunoSEQ multiplex PCR, and TCRdb kept only the in-frame ones, dropping some. The top ten hold approximately 4.8% of the sample, which has about 230,000 clones, 80% to 85% seen once. V trimming: 4 bases; J trimming: 7 bases; junction bases outside the gene matches: 8. Germline V gene sequence: CDR1 SGHDT, CDR2 YYEEEE. The CDR3 totals 15 residues. Sequences were obtained from peripheral blood. This sequence joins TRBV5-6 and TRBJ1-4; TRBD1 agrees at 9 bases. The receptor comes from a man aged 45-65 years with active or convalescent COVID-19. The CDR3 coding sequence is TGTGCCAGCAGCCTGTCCGGGACAGGGCGTGAAAAACTGTTTTTT. Translated: CASSLSGTGREKLFF.